This T cell receptor beta chain was sequenced for a study of PD-1 blockade in classical Hodgkin lymphoma. Study in general: Every 2 weeks, patients had 3 mg/kg nivolumab intravenously. Findings of the study overall: Complete responders matched newly diagnosed patients in baseline diversity. At C4D1, TCR diversity had climbed significantly for CD4+ cells, though not for CD8+ cells.

Germline CDR1 and CDR2: MNHNY and SVGAGI (reference sequence). Trimming removed 7 bases from V and 3 bases from J, with 6 bases in between. The CDR3 runs 11 residues. Concerning this clone: No antigen is known for it.

Every patient was affected by relapse after autologous stem cell transplantation, while exposure to brentuximab vedotin was not uniform. The protocol was immunoSEQ multiplex PCR, while the TCRdb copy is restricted to in-frame clones and leaves out a portion. The sample gives tens of thousands of clones, roughly 82% of which show up once; 25% to 40% is in the top ten. The source of this sequence is a human donor with classical Hodgkin lymphoma. Here the sequenced sample was peripheral blood mononuclear cells (PBMCs), taken at baseline. The chain carries TRBV6-6 and TRBJ1-2; D is ambiguous. As DNA, the CDR3 is TGTGCCAGCACCACTGACTATGGCTACACCTTC. Translating gives CASTTDYGYTF.